This T cell receptor beta chain was sequenced for a study of siplizumab effects on memory and regulatory T cells. Findings and limits, study-wide: Apparently more diverse than memory cells, naive T cells also seemed major alloresponse contributors. Tregs proliferating in siplizumab cultures lacked confirmation of their suppressive function.

Sequenced by immunoSEQ multiplex PCR; TCRdb stores in-frame clones only, minus some. In the table there are approximately 94,000 clones, over 95% of which are singletons. Regarding this clone: The target antigen is unknown.

This CDR3 is 15 amino acids long. V was pared by 0 bases and J by 4 bases, with 12 bases between. Germline CDR1 SEHNR, CDR2 FQNEAQ (reference sequence). The study took a few donor pairs, and their unstimulated naive, memory, effector memory and TEMRA subsets were sequenced. The J gene is TRBJ1-2, the V gene TRBV7-9; TRBD1 might be the D (5 bases). The receptor comes from a human donor in good health. Sequenced sample: naive CD4+ T cells sorted from blood. This chain's CDR3 is CASSLAGGGGYGYTF. The CDR3, as DNA: TGTGCCAGCAGCTTAGCGGGTGGGGGAGGCTATGGCTACACCTTC.